This TCR beta chain was sequenced for a study of cytomegalovirus exposure and HLA in healthy donors (dated by TCRdb to about 2017). At the level of the whole study: According to an earlier analysis of several hundred of the donors, about 190 million T cells yielded some 110 million unique TCR beta sequences and about 300 Gb of sequence data. Using immunosequencing, the study profiled T cell repertoires from 500 to 800 subjects and related those repertoires to cytomegalovirus serostatus. Typing coverage varied by locus: 629-630 donors for A, B, C, DRB1 and DQB1; around 560 for DQA1; some 610 for DPA1; roughly 450 for DPB1. A later analysis re-analyzed previously published TCR beta repertoires from 660 or so donors and added high-resolution HLA genotyping to study TCR occurrence patterns. A later genetic analysis used genome-wide SNP genotypes for about three fifths of the 666 donors, treating that subset as a discovery cohort. Every repertoire in the discovery cohort had been generated on one and the same sequencing platform. Donor age, sex, ethnicity and CMV serostatus were compiled together with the repertoire data. In the later analysis, no new phenotypic data were used to find candidate immune exposures; instead, reliance was placed on TCR beta sequences and their occurrence across donors. Of the approximately 400 genotyped donors, roughly 80% fell in the genetic ancestry cluster associated with self-reported Caucasian donors. A separate validation cohort of over 95 different subjects was used in addition to the roughly 700-subject first cohort. An earlier analysis of approximately 580 of the donors used high-throughput TCR beta sequencing to judge whether each TCR beta V gene segment behaved as functional or pseudogenic. Both class I and class II loci were covered by HLA typing, at four-digit resolution. Among about 390 genotyped donors of the cohort, an average of approximately 230,000 unique TCR beta nucleotide sequences were sequenced per donor, around 20% of them non-productive. Roughly 5 DR-DQ haplotypes were treated as single units for association and clustering because of strong linkage in the cohort. To predict cytomegalovirus infection status, the study brought together high-throughput TCR immunosequencing, statistical association of individual TCRs with disease status, and machine learning. An early release covering 550 to 700 HLA-typed donors comprised about 320 gigabases of sequencing data and 85 million or so unique TCR sequences. The study aimed to test whether signatures of past pathogen exposure could be identified by cataloging public T cell receptors.

Details on this clone: Which antigen it targets is not known. One base away there is no much larger clone; base qualities are not given.

Results and caveats for the whole study, not just this receptor: In a later analysis, several top co-occurrence clusters were reported to appear linked to parvovirus B19, influenza, CMV and Epstein-Barr virus. In a later analysis, more than 15,000 TCR beta sequences were associated with specific HLA alleles at a false discovery rate of 0.05. A further reported finding was that TCR beta sequences accurately predicted the HLA-A and HLA-B alleles for most subjects in the first cohort. Cytomegalovirus status was reported to be diagnosed by the classifier with high specificity and sensitivity in both the original and validation cohorts. Linkage disequilibrium might explain the correlated functional status among segregating V segments, but an unknown experimental factor could not be excluded. A total of around 150 TCR beta chains were listed by the study as associated with cytomegalovirus. In a later analysis, HLA-associated TCR beta chains were found to be more clonally expanded and to have lower generation probabilities than equally common non-associated chains. Most TCR sequences were observed very rarely across donors, whereas some public TCRs were present in many individuals. In a later analysis, most CMV-associated TCR beta chains were found to appear HLA-restricted, with HLA associations seemingly driven largely by CMV exposure. Because counts were too low, 15 or so rarely observed V segments, including chromosome 9 orphons, were excluded from the earlier analysis of around 590 of the donors. V-gene and J-gene trimming of TCR beta chains was associated with a missense DCLRE1C variant in a later genetic analysis, and the association was replicated in an independent cohort. In vitro tests confirmed that a few of the cytomegalovirus-associated TCR beta chains recognize cytomegalovirus antigens. A later genetic analysis reported fewer N-insertions in productive TCRs among donors in an Asian-associated ancestry cluster than the approximately 670-donor mean. The presence/absence analyses assumed that sequencing depth was roughly uniform across donors, and that assumption may not be true. According to a later analysis, TCR association rates differed among HLA loci, with DRB1 alleles showing the most associated TCRs and HLA-C alleles showing the fewest. Because some donors lacked HLA typing at each locus, the association tests relied only on the typed subset. The 87-base-pair reads could not distinguish some IMGT-functional V segments, including TRBV6-2 and TRBV6-3, so those segments were excluded. In an earlier analysis of approximately 590 of the donors, most TCR beta V segments were observed in productive rearrangements about 87% or about 30% of the time, broadly matching IMGT annotations. Assigning TCR associations to individual alleles was difficult when HLA alleles, especially DR and DQ, strongly co-occurred. The only immune exposure information available for the cohort was CMV serostatus. The cohort was sequenced for TCR beta chains only, and without alpha or paired-chain data the features that could be detected were limited. A cluster of highly shared sequence variants was judged likely to represent a technical artifact of the sequencing pipeline. It was suggested by the authors that the approach could potentially be generalized to other disease states and immunological phenotypes.

The cohort was made up of approximately 670 healthy bone marrow donors. All cohort members were sampled while nominally healthy, although unrecorded immune exposures were likely present. The donor tested CMV seronegative and was one of the 352 seronegative cohort members. Each donor provided a peripheral blood sample, and peripheral blood mononuclear cells were used for TCR beta sequencing. The Qiagen DNeasy Blood Extraction Kit was used to extract genomic DNA from the blood cell samples. V was cut back by 4 bases and J by 11 bases, leaving a gap of 18 bases between them. The germline V gene (reference sequence) specifies PRHDT as CDR1 and FYEKMQ as CDR2. Reading from cysteine to phenylalanine, the CDR3 counts 15 amino acids. Only the CDR3 part of the read is kept: 45 bases, read in frame from the first base. Library generation was performed with the immunoSEQ multiplex PCR assay. For the multiplex PCR, a mixture combining 60 forward primers for TCR Vbeta segments and 13 reverse primers for TCR Jbeta segments was used. The CDR3 region of rearranged TCR beta genes was amplified from genomic DNA by a multiplex PCR assay. On the Illumina HiSeq System, the amplified TCR beta libraries were sequenced as 87-base-pair reads. Per the authors' processing: In a later analysis, some 80 million unique TCR beta chains were counted across the roughly 670 repertoires, and approximately 11 million of these chains were shared by at least two donors. Raw reads were error-corrected and collapsed into unique sequences with a nearest-neighbor algorithm that merged closely related sequences to remove PCR and sequencing errors. CDR3 sequences were aligned to IMGT reference sequences to assign V, D and J gene segments. For a sequence to be retained, at least a six-nucleotide match to both a V gene segment and a J gene segment was required. Rearrangements were called productive when the CDR3 lacked stop codons and stayed in frame with V and J; all others were non-productive. CDR3 was defined by IMGT convention, running from the second conserved V-encoded cysteine to the conserved J-encoded phenylalanine. The earlier analysis of 450 to 750 of the donors excluded any sequence lacking an unambiguous match to a single V gene segment. An earlier analysis of just under 600 of the donors called V segments functional above 56.7% productive rearrangements and segregating when the between-donor standard deviation exceeded 5%. A statistical classification framework was built for diagnosing cytomegalovirus status from the catalog of TCR beta chain sequences. V and J gene assignment, in a later analysis, came from comparing TCR nucleotide sequences with IMGT/GENE-DB human TR gene sequences. In a later analysis, CDR3 sequences and most-parsimonious VDJ recombination scenarios were assigned using the TCRdist pipeline. A later analysis defined each TCR beta chain by its CDR3 amino acid sequence plus V-gene family, and excluded reads lacking a unique V-gene family. In a later analysis, nearly 600 highly shared, low-generation-probability nucleotide sequences were removed to address suspected cross-contamination and a sequencing artifact. A later analysis calculated a clonal expansion index for each public chain from normalized within-repertoire ranks of inferred template counts. In a later analysis, generation probabilities were computed using a VDJ recombination model fitted to out-of-frame rearrangements, and the results were checked against IGoR. In a later analysis, hypergeometric tests were used to score TCR-TCR, TCR-HLA and TCR-CMV co-occurrence, with a repertoire-size bias correction applied to TCR pairs. In a later analysis, false discovery rates were estimated by permuting HLA or CMV assignments 20 times. In a later analysis, co-occurring TCRs were grouped with DBSCAN, and TCRdist sequence similarity was added when clustering was performed within HLA-allele-positive subsets. Co-occurrence clustering excluded repertoires with fewer than 30,000 or more than 120,000 public chains, plus five with anomalous nucleotide sharing. Sourced from immuneACCESS, this table was stored by TCRdb with only in-frame sequences that have V and J called. A share of the clones is absent; for the studies checked, an unresolved V gene accounts for under half, and the remainder has no known explanation. V and J calls plus clone size are reproduced from that table; the DNA served to infer D and trimming. The sample data list 100,000 to 150,000 clones, and about 79% of these were observed just once. The ten biggest clones cover approximately 2.6% of the sample.

Input material: PBMCs. The sequence was collected from a man aged 45-60 years in good health and CMV-seronegative. This receptor chain uses TRBV13 and TRBJ1-6; the D region possibly corresponds to TRBD1 (5 bases align). The sequenced DNA is TGTGCCAGCAGCTACCGTGGGGGGGGAATGGCACCCCTCCACTTT. It codes for CASSYRGGGMAPLHF.